The clone carrying this T cell receptor (beta chain) was seen at least ten times. Its antigen is unidentified. This record comes from a study of T cells in Graves' hyperthyroidism and ophthalmopathy. Findings and caveats of the study: Clonotypes that were expanded in thyroid above 0.001 mostly appeared in blood too.

Inclusion characteristics of ophthalmopathy patients comprised a Clinical Activity Score of at least 3, a NOSPECS grade of at least 4, and duration under 3 months. This CDR3 is built from 15 residues. The germline V gene encodes CDR1 SGHNT and CDR2 YENEEA. V was cut by 5 bases and J by 6 bases, with 17 bases left in between. Amplified TCR beta CDR3 regions came from RNA transcripts. When the TCR CDR3 underwent first-round RT-PCR, the HTBI primer set was used. TCRdb fed the multiplex PCR reads into MiXCR, producing one record per CDR3 protein. Of around 620,000 distinct CDR3 sequences listed, 11% to 15% were seen once; the top ten hold roughly 6.9%.

J is TRBJ1-5 and V is TRBV11-3; a possible D gene is TRBD1 (6 bases). The clonotype originates from a woman aged 18-29 years with Graves' ophthalmopathy. Sequences were obtained from blood. CDR3 protein: CASSQGRAAAQPQHF. The CDR3 DNA sequence: TGTGCCAGCAGCCAGGGGAGGGCAGCGGCTCAGCCCCAGCATTTT.